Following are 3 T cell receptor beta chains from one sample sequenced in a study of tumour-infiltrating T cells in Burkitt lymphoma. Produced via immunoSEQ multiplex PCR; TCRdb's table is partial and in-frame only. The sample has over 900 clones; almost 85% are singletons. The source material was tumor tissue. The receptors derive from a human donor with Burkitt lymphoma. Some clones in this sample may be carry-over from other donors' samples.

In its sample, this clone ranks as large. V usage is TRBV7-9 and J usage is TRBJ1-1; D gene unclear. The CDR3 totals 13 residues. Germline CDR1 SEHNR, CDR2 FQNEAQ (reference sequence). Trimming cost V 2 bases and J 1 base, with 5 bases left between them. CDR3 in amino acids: CASSLNWNTEAFF. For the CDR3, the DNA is TGTGCCAGCAGCTTAAACTGGAACACTGAAGCTTTCTTT.

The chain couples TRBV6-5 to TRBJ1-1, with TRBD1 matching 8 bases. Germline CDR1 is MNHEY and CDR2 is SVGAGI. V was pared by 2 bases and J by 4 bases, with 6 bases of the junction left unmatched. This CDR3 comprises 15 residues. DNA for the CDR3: TGTGCCAGCAGTTACGACAGGGGCCCCTTCACTGAAGCTTTCTTT. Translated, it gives CASSYDRGPFTEAFF.

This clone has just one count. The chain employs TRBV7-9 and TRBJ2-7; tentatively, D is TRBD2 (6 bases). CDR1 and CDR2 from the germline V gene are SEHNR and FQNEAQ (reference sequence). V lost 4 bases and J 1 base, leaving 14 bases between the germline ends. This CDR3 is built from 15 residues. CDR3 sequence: CASSSRDAGSYEQYF. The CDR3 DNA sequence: TGTGCCAGCAGCTCCCGGGACGCGGGGTCCTACGAGCAGTACTTC.